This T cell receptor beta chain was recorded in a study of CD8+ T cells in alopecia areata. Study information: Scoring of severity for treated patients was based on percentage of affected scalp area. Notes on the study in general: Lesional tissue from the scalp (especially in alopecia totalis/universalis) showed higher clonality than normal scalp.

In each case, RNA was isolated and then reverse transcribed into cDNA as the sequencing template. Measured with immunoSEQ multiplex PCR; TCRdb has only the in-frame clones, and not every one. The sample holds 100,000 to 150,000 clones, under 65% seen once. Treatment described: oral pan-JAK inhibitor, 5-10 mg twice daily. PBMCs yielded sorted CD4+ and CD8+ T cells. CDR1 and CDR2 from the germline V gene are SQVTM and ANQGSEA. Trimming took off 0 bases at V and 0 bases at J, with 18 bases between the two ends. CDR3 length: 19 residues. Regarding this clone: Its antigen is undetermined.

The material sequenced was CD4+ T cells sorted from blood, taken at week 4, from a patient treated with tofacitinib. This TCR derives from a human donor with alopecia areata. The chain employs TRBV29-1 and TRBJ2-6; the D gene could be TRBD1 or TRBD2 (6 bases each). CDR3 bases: TGCAGCGTTGAAGAAATAGGGGGAGGTTCAATCTCTGGGGCCAACGTCCTGACTTTC. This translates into CSVEEIGGGSISGANVLTF.